A single sample gave rise to the 22 T cell receptor beta chains below, sequenced in a study of vaccination and CD4 T cells after COVID-19. Stated treatment: roughly 10-day PBMC culture with coronavirus spike peptide pools or control peptides (ViraFEST assay). At the Johns Hopkins FTIC core, DNA taken from cultured CD4+ T cells was sequenced by way of the Oncomine TCR Beta short-read assay. TCRdb independently ran MiXCR on the PCR reads; one entry per CDR3 protein. Of around 13,000 distinct CDR3 sequences listed, about 36% are singletons. These receptors are not linked to any known antigen. Material for sequencing was cultured CD4+ T cells from blood. The receptors here all came from a human donor with COVID-19.

This clonotype was observed a few times. The chain uses TRBV20-1 and TRBJ1-2; D is uncertain. Between the trimmed V and J ends, which lost 0 bases and 8 bases, there was a span of 19 bases. In germline, CDR1 is DFQATT, CDR2 SNEGSKA (reference sequence). The length of the CDR3 is 15 residues. The CDR3 sequence: CSARDVKGPVYGYTF. In nucleotides, the CDR3 is TGCAGTGCTAGAGATGTGAAGGGCCCAGTCTACGGCTACACCTTC.

V usage is TRBV7-6 and J usage is TRBJ2-2; 11 nucleotides align to TRBD1. Germline assignment: CDR1 SGHVS and CDR2 FNYEAQ. This CDR3 comprises 17 residues. V lost 5 bases to trimming and J lost 6 bases; unmatched junction nucleotides: 11. The CDR3 nucleotides are TGTGCCAGCAGCCGACCGGGGGGGACAGGGGGGCCCGGGGAGCTGTTTTTT. Amino acid sequence: CASSRPGGTGGPGELFF.

This clonotype turned up a few times. The chain uses TRBV27 and TRBJ1-6; the D is unclear. The CDR3 runs 12 residues. Between the trimmed V and J ends, which lost 3 bases and 4 bases, there was a span of 1 base. Looked up from germline, CDR1 is MNHEY and CDR2 is SMNVEV (reference sequence). In DNA form, the CDR3 reads TGTGCCAGCAGTTTTTATAATTCACCCCTCCACTTT. Amino acids: CASSFYNSPLHF.

This clonotype was observed a few times. The chain couples TRBV20-1 to TRBJ2-3; D uncertain. V dropped 2 bases and J dropped 1 base, with 7 bases sitting between them. From germline, CDR1 is DFQATT and CDR2 SNEGSKA (reference sequence). The CDR3 spans 13 residues. The CDR3 nucleotides read TGCAGTGCTAGACAGGCCGGCACAGATACGCAGTATTTT. This codes for CSARQAGTDTQYF.

The sample holds a few counts of this clonotype. The rearrangement joins TRBV7-2 to TRBJ2-3; D is possibly TRBD2 (6 bases). CDR1 and CDR2 from the germline V gene are SGHTA and FQGNSA. V was shortened by 5 bases and J by 0 bases, with 24 bases between the two germline ends. The CDR3 contains 19 residues. As DNA, the CDR3 is TGTGCCAGCAGCCCACATGGCGGGGCCCAGGTGCGCAGCACAGATACGCAGTATTTT. This gives the protein CASSPHGGAQVRSTDTQYF.

The chain links TRBV29-1 to TRBJ2-2; no firm D call. CDR3 length equals 13 residues. Germline-derived CDR1 and CDR2 are SQVTM and ANQGSEA. V dropped 4 bases and J dropped 1 base, with 7 bases sitting between them. CDR3 coding DNA: TGCAGCGTTGGCCACGGGAACACCGGGGAGCTGTTTTTT. Translation gives CSVGHGNTGELFF.

The chain links TRBV3-1 to TRBJ2-5, with D tentatively TRBD1 (6 bases). The CDR3 sequence is 17 residues long. The V gene lost 2 bases and the J gene lost 4 bases, with 20 bases spanning the gap. CDR1 and CDR2 (germline): LGHDT, YNNKEL (reference sequence). CDR3 bases: TGTGCCAGCAGCCAATTTACAGGGACCGGGGTAGGAGAGACCCAGTACTTC. It encodes CASSQFTGTGVGETQYF.

The chain carries TRBV6-1 and TRBJ2-2; a weak D match, TRBD2 (6 bases). The CDR3 runs 19 residues. With 5 bases removed from V and 8 bases from J, the gap between germline ends came to 30 bases. Germline loops: CDR1 MNHNS, CDR2 SASEGT. CDR3 amino acids: CASSNDYDSHGGLMGELFF. The CDR3 DNA reads as TGTGCCAGCAGTAATGACTACGACAGCCACGGGGGTTTGATGGGGGAGCTGTTTTTT.

This clonotype was observed a few times. The chain joins TRBV7-2 to TRBJ1-6; D unclear. The CDR3 is 14 amino acids. Per the germline V gene, CDR1 is SGHTA and CDR2 is FQGNSA. With 1 base removed from V and 4 bases from J, the gap between germline ends came to 5 bases. The CDR3 sequence: CASSLGPYNSPLHF. DNA of the CDR3: TGTGCCAGCAGCTTAGGACCGTATAATTCACCCCTCCACTTT.

V is TRBV9 and J is TRBJ2-7; 9 positions match TRBD2. Germline lookup yields CDR1 SGDLS and CDR2 YYNGEE. Trimming removed 0 bases from V and 3 bases from J; junction bases left unmatched: 7. The CDR3 totals 16 residues. CDR3 sequence (DNA): TGTGCCAGCAGCGTAGAAGCGGCGGGGGGGCTCTACGAGCAGTACTTC. Protein: CASSVEAAGGLYEQYF.

The CDR3 here is CASSTRAGETQYF. The CDR3 DNA follows: TGTGCCAGCAGCACGCGGGCCGGGGAGACCCAGTACTTC. This chain links TRBV9 with TRBJ2-5; D is possibly TRBD2 (5 bases). Germline assignment: CDR1 SGDLS and CDR2 YYNGEE. V dropped 4 bases and J dropped 5 bases, with 12 bases sitting between them. The CDR3 is 13 amino acids. The entire variable domain, with the rest obtained from reference TRBV9 and TRBJ2-5, is as follows: DSGVTQTPKHLITATGQRVTLRCSPRSGDLSVYWYQQSLDQGLQFLIQYYNGEERAKGNILERFSAQQFPDLHSELNLSSLELGDSALYFCASSTRAGETQYFGPGTRLLVL.

This clonotype has a handful of counts. This chain links TRBV6-1 with TRBJ2-2; D may be TRBD1 (5 bases). V was trimmed by 8 bases and J by 4 bases, leaving 14 bases between them. The germline CDR1 and CDR2 sequences are MNHNS and SASEGT. The CDR3 spans 14 residues. The CDR3 coding sequence is TGTGCCAGCGGCTGGACACCTGCCACCGGGGAGCTGTTTTTT. This translates into CASGWTPATGELFF.

V usage is TRBV12-3 or TRBV12-4 and J usage is TRBJ2-5, with 7 bases identical to TRBD1. This CDR3 region has 14 residues. Trimming took 1 base from V and 2 from J; bases not matched to a gene: 1. The CDR3 DNA is TGTGCCAGCAGTTTAGGCAGGGGGCAAGAGACCCAGTACTTC. It translates to CASSLGRGQETQYF.

The chain employs TRBV7-2 and TRBJ2-1; a weak D match, TRBD2 (6 bases). CDR3 length: 14 amino acids. Trimming took 2 bases from V and 8 from J, leaving 13 bases between them. Germline V gene lookup returns CDR1 SGHTA and CDR2 FQGNSA. The CDR3 nucleotides are TGTGCCAGCAGCTTATTAGCGGCCCGGTATGAGCAGTTCTTC. As protein: CASSLLAARYEQFF.

The genes are TRBV6-4 and TRBJ2-5; no definite D call. This CDR3 contains 18 residues. Trimming left V 2 bases short and J 5 bases short, with 24 bases between. The germline V gene encodes CDR1 MRHNA and CDR2 SNTAGT. The CDR3 coding sequence is TGTGCCAGCAGTGACCAAAAAGCCCCTAGGGAATGTTCGGAGACCCAGTACTTC. Translated, it gives CASSDQKAPRECSETQYF.

This rearrangement joins TRBV11-3 to TRBJ1-1; D is undetermined. Germline values: CDR1 SGHNT, CDR2 YENEEA. This CDR3 is built from 13 residues. Trimming pared 4 bases from V and 1 base from J, leaving 7 bases between. Here the CDR3 DNA reads TGTGCCAGCAGCTGGTTTTCGAACACTGAAGCTTTCTTT. Amino acids: CASSWFSNTEAFF. The full variable domain, in which reference TRBV11-3 and TRBJ1-1 provide the parts outside the CDR3, is EAGVVQSPRYKIIEKKQPVAFWCNPISGHNTLYWYLQNLGQGPELLIRYENEEAVDDSQLPKDRFSAERLKGVDSTLKIQPAELGDSAVYLCASSWFSNTEAFFGQGTRLTVV.

CDR3 nucleotides: TGCGCCAGCAGCCAAGCCATAGATAGCAATCAGCCCCAGCATTTT. Protein: CASSQAIDSNQPQHF. The V call is TRBV4-3, the J call TRBJ1-5; D remains ambiguous. Per germline, CDR1 LGHNA and CDR2 YSLEER. Trimming took off 1 base at V and 0 bases at J, with 7 bases between the two ends. The CDR3 runs 15 residues.

V and J are TRBV7-2 and TRBJ2-2, with D perhaps matching TRBD2 (5 bases). From germline, CDR1 is SGHTA and CDR2 FQGNSA. This CDR3 spans 14 amino acids. V lost 4 bases and J lost 5, with 11 bases in between. Here the CDR3 DNA reads TGTGCCAGCAGCTCTAGGACTGTTACCGGGGAGCTGTTTTTT. Its protein product is CASSSRTVTGELFF.

The chain combines TRBV5-4 with TRBJ2-7; 8 bases map to TRBD1. This CDR3 has 15 residues. CDR1 SGHNT and CDR2 YYREEE come from the germline V gene (reference sequence). V shed 4 bases and J 1 base; nucleotides not matched to a gene: 7. DNA for the CDR3: TGTGCCAGCAGCGGCCCGGGACAGGCTTCCTACGAGCAGTACTTC. It is translated as CASSGPGQASYEQYF.

This chain connects TRBV6-5 to TRBJ1-6; tentative D call: TRBD1 (6 bases). This CDR3 spans 16 amino acids. CDR1 MNHEY and CDR2 SVGAGI come from the germline V gene. Trimming took off 2 bases at V and 8 bases at J, with 16 bases between the two ends. CDR3 nucleotide sequence: TGTGCCAGCAGTTACAGTGGGGGCGCGATCTATTCACCCCTCCACTTT. As protein: CASSYSGGAIYSPLHF.

This chain connects TRBV2 to TRBJ1-5; 9 bases agree with TRBD1. The J segment lost 5 bases and the V segment lost 6 bases, leaving 5 bases of the junction unmatched. This CDR3 spans 14 amino acids. Germline V CDR1 and CDR2: SNHLY, FYNNEI. For the CDR3, the DNA is TGTGCCAGCAGCAGGGACAGGGAGGATCAGCCCCAGCATTTT. Its translation: CASSRDREDQPQHF.

V usage is TRBV6-1 and J usage is TRBJ1-1; D is ambiguous. CDR3 length: 14 amino acids. V was shortened by 7 bases and J by 2 bases, with 14 bases between the two germline ends. Looked up from germline, CDR1 is MNHNS and CDR2 is SASEGT. This CDR3 is CASTRIGPNTEAFF. CDR3 nucleotide sequence: TGTGCCAGCACCCGGATAGGGCCAAACACTGAAGCTTTCTTT.